This T cell receptor beta chain was retrieved from a study of CD8 T cells in Susac syndrome. After removal of 7 bases from V and 4 bases from J, the junction contained 6 bases not matched to a gene. This CDR3 contains 13 residues. CDR1 is DFQATT, CDR2 SNEGSKA, per germline (reference sequence). Sequencing of TCR beta was performed on blood CD8+ T cells and on blood CD4+ T cells. CD8+ and CD4+ T cells were negatively isolated; TEMRA cells were FACS-enriched. Study-level points and caveats: That the number of individuals in its TCR sequencing and HLA analysis was relatively small was acknowledged by the study.

Random hexamers primed reverse transcription of roughly 0.45 to 1 ug RNA. TCR beta CDR3 was amplified by immunoSEQ multiplex PCR. This amplification extended across 54 Vbeta and 13 Jbeta segments. A single record per CDR3 protein comes from TCRdb applying MiXCR to the immunoSEQ multiplex PCR reads. The profile shows more than 90,000 distinct CDR3 sequences, 85% to 95% of them singletons. Points on this clonotype: Its cognate antigen is unknown.

This chain uses TRBV20-1 with TRBJ2-1; 8 bases align to TRBD1. What was sequenced was CD4+ T cells from PBMCs. The source is a human donor with multiple sclerosis. Here the CDR3 DNA reads TGCAGTGTTTCGGGACAGGCTTACAATGAGCAGTTCTTC. This codes for CSVSGQAYNEQFF.